This TCR beta chain was observed in a study of blood T cell repertoires in COVID-19. Study background: Some COVID-19 samples were acute and others convalescent; all came from the United States, Italy and Spain. T cells, B-cell-depleted T cells, or PBMCs supplied cDNA or gDNA.

CDR3 length equals 17 residues. Germline V gene data show CDR1 as LGHNA and CDR2 as YNFKEQ. V trimming: 0 bases; J trimming: 4 bases; junction bases outside the gene matches: 8. Original handling: Amplification of reference gene primers provided the estimated nucleated cell counts. Measured with immunoSEQ multiplex PCR; TCRdb has only the in-frame clones, and not every one. The V and J calls and clone size come from that table; D and trimming were worked out from the DNA. The sample lists more than 150,000 clones; roughly four fifths were seen once. In its sample, this clone was seen once. The chain combines TRBV4-2 with TRBJ2-7; 11 bases are a match to TRBD2. What was sequenced was peripheral blood. The receptor was isolated from a man aged 50 or older who had recovered from COVID-19. Here the CDR3 reads CASSQDPLTSGVYEQYF. The CDR3 region has the DNA TGTGCCAGCAGCCAAGATCCCCTGACTAGCGGGGTTTACGAGCAGTACTTC.